The clone carrying this T cell receptor (beta chain) is identified as medium-sized from frequency. Its target is unknown. TRB was amplified by touch-down multiplex PCR, primer pools A and B combined. TCRdb reprocessed the multiplex PCR reads and reports one entry per CDR3 protein, with no DNA. This sample lists about 8,800 distinct CDR3 sequences; its ten largest clones have around 3.9%. Some 39,000 genome equivalents of blood DNA were amplified for TRB. These data originate in a study of T cell clusters in autoimmune cytopenias. The study, taken as a whole, reports: TRB repertoire shifts in secondary cytopenia and chronic lymphocytic leukemia mostly reflected lymphoma, not autoimmunity. Compared with active autoimmune hepatitis patients, healthy donors showed about 3-fold more exclusive TRB clusters. The T cell clusters came from computational analysis alone and lack functional validation.

The CDR3 is 12 residues long. CDR1 is LNHDA and CDR2 is SQIVND in the germline V gene (reference sequence). The J gene is TRBJ2-2, the V gene TRBV19. The sample taken for sequencing was peripheral blood. This clonotype originated in a human donor with an autoimmune cytopenia or autoimmune hepatitis (not recorded which). The CDR3 spells CASKRATGELFF.